This T cell receptor beta chain was obtained from a study of cytomegalovirus exposure and HLA in healthy donors. Study information: Both the approximately 120 validation repertoires and the roughly 620 first-cohort repertoires used the same platform, as reported by a later analysis.

Germline CDR1 LNHDA, CDR2 SQIVND (reference sequence). Germline trimming cut 0 bases from V and 8 bases from J; bases unmatched to any gene: 4. The CDR3 spans 14 residues. Study-wide points: The listing of 150 or so TCR beta chains classed them as cytomegalovirus-associated. In the roughly 130 validation repertoires, a later analysis found that first-cohort TCR clusters tended to co-occur.

Comments on this clone: Its antigen is as yet unknown.

The table came from immunoSEQ multiplex PCR; TCRdb's copy has only in-frame clones and leaves some out. The sample holds 250,000 to 400,000 clones; 88% are singletons and the top ten take roughly 0.96%. The chain combines TRBV19 with TRBJ1-2, with 9 bases aligning to TRBD1. The clonotype originates from a man aged 25 to 45 in good health and CMV-seronegative. What was sequenced was PBMCs. The CDR3 DNA sequence: TGTGCCAGTAGTATAGAGGACAGGGGAAGCGGCTACACCTTC. As protein: CASSIEDRGSGYTF.